This T cell receptor beta chain was found in a study of cytomegalovirus exposure and HLA in healthy donors. Regarding the study as a whole: Some TCR beta chains (roughly 160 of them) were listed as cytomegalovirus-associated. The later analysis indicated that the majority of CMV-associated TCR beta chains appeared HLA-restricted.

The PCR had 60 Vbeta and 13 Jbeta primers. Generated by immunoSEQ multiplex PCR, the TCRdb table keeps only in-frame clones and is missing some. This table holds under 200,000 clones, approximately 77% found once. As for this clone: The antigen remains unidentified.

The germline CDR1 and CDR2 sequences are SGHTA and FQGNSA. The CDR3 consists of 14 residues. J gave up 7 bases and V 7 bases, and 8 bases lay outside the gene matches. The J gene is TRBJ2-7, the V gene TRBV7-2; 12 bases fit TRBD1. The specimen sequenced was PBMCs. The source is a middle-aged man in good health and CMV-seropositive. CDR3 bases: TGTGCCAGCACCCCGGGACAGGGGGCGCGAGAGCAGTACTTC. It is translated as CASTPGQGAREQYF. Combining the CDR3 with reference TRBV7-2 and TRBJ2-7 gives the whole variable domain GAGVSQSPSNKVTEKGKDVELRCDPISGHTALYWYRQSLGQGLEFLIYFQGNSAPDKSGLPSDRFSAERTGGSVSTLTIQRTQQEDSAVYLCASTPGQGAREQYFGPGTRLTVT.